A single sample is the source of the 16 T cell receptor beta chains below, sequenced in a study of siplizumab effects on memory and regulatory T cells. Using immunoSEQ multiplex PCR, the repertoire was profiled, and TCRdb retains in-frame clones only, with some absent. In the table there are about 91,000 clones, 80% to 95% of which are singletons. The sequencing input was CD8+ T cells sorted from blood. The receptors were gathered from a human donor in good health.

The chain couples TRBV4-1 to TRBJ2-5, with 13 bases fitting TRBD2. Germline V gene lookup returns CDR1 MGHRA and CDR2 YSYEKL. There are 21 residues in the CDR3. V was clipped by 3 bases and J by 4 bases; unmatched bases: 20. CDR3: CASSHNWPPGTSGTPGETQYF. DNA for the CDR3: TGCGCCAGCAGCCACAACTGGCCCCCGGGGACTAGCGGGACCCCTGGAGAGACCCAGTACTTC.

This chain connects TRBV7-8 to TRBJ2-1, with 10 positions matching TRBD1. This CDR3 spans 15 amino acids. The germline V gene has CDR1 SGHVS and CDR2 FQNEAQ. The trim removed 5 bases at V and 4 bases at J, leaving 5 bases unmatched. CDR3 coding DNA: TGTGCCAGCAGCGTCCGGGACAGGGGATACAATGAGCAGTTCTTC. This gives the protein CASSVRDRGYNEQFF.

The chain links TRBV19 to TRBJ1-1; TRBD1 might be the D (5 bases). V was pared by 3 bases and J by 5 bases, with 7 bases between. Germline V CDR1 and CDR2: LNHDA, SQIVND (reference sequence). This CDR3 is built from 12 residues. In nucleotides, the CDR3 is TGTGCCAGTAGTATGGGGGGAACTGAAGCTTTCTTT. Protein: CASSMGGTEAFF.

V usage is TRBV13 and J usage is TRBJ2-5; TRBD2 might be the D (5 bases). The J call is doubtful: the DNA matches TRBJ2-7 better. The CDR3 has 15 residues. Per the germline V gene, CDR1 is PRHDT and CDR2 is FYEKMQ (reference sequence). The CDR3 sequence is CASSTRTQPSYEQYF. In nucleotides, the CDR3 is TGTGCCAGCAGCACACGGACTCAGCCGTCCTACGAGCAGTACTTC.

A single count supports this clone. V and J are TRBV5-1 and TRBJ1-1; maybe TRBD1 (6 bases). The CDR3 consists of 14 residues. V lost 5 bases to trimming and J lost 5 bases, with 16 bases between them. Per the germline V gene, CDR1 is SGHRS and CDR2 is YFSETQ. The CDR3: CASRTGIEDTEAFF. CDR3 bases: TGCGCCAGCAGGACAGGCATAGAGGATACTGAAGCTTTCTTT.

The J gene is TRBJ2-3, the V gene TRBV9; TRBD2 aligns across 9 bases. The germline V gene has CDR1 SGDLS and CDR2 YYNGEE. The V segment lost 4 bases and the J segment 4 bases; nucleotides outside the gene matches: 13. The CDR3 covers 17 residues. CDR3 coding DNA: TGTGCCAGCAGCCCCGACTCCTCGCGGGGGGGCTCAGATACGCAGTATTTT. Its translation is CASSPDSSRGGSDTQYF.

The chain carries TRBV4-3 and TRBJ2-2; maybe TRBD2 (5 bases). CDR1 is LGHNA, CDR2 YSLEER, per germline. The V gene lost 1 base and the J gene lost 6 bases, with 9 bases spanning the gap. The CDR3 has 14 residues. This chain's CDR3 is CASSQGSAAGELFF. Here the CDR3 DNA reads TGCGCCAGCAGCCAAGGTAGCGCCGCCGGGGAGCTGTTTTTT.

The rearrangement joins TRBV7-9 to TRBJ1-5, with D perhaps matching TRBD1 (5 bases). The CDR3 contains 15 residues. Germline V lookup: CDR1 SEHNR, CDR2 FQNEAQ (reference sequence). Between the trimmed V and J ends, which lost 5 bases and 7 bases, there was a span of 18 bases. CDR3 DNA sequence: TGTGCCAGCAGCGAGGGACTGGGAAACGACCAGCCCCAGCATTTT. It specifies CASSEGLGNDQPQHF.

V is TRBV7-3 and J is TRBJ2-5; D gene unclear. V was shortened by 3 bases and J by 3 bases, with 8 bases between the two germline ends. CDR1 is SGHTA and CDR2 is FQGTGA in the germline V gene. CDR3 length: 13 residues. The CDR3 loop is CASSFIEEETQYF. CDR3 DNA: TGTGCCAGCAGCTTCATAGAGGAAGAGACCCAGTACTTC. Drawing the rest from reference TRBV7-3 and TRBJ2-5, the complete variable domain is GAGVSQTPSNKVTEKGKYVELRCDPISGHTALYWYRQSLGQGPEFLIYFQGTGAADDSGLPNDRFFAVRPEGSVSTLKIQRTERGDSAVYLCASSFIEEETQYFGPGTRLLVL.

This clone is a singleton in its sample. Other DNA sequences within the sample encode an identical CDR3. V and J are TRBV4-3 and TRBJ2-2; perhaps TRBD1 as D (6 bases). The V and J ends lost 2 bases and 4 bases respectively, with 14 bases between them. The CDR3 covers 16 residues. Germline CDR1 and CDR2: LGHNA and YSLEER. The CDR3 nucleotides read TGCGCCAGCAGCCAATATCTCAGGGGTGGCACCGGGGAGCTGTTTTTT. Translation: CASSQYLRGGTGELFF.

This clone was observed a few times. This chain joins TRBV29-1 and TRBJ1-2, with a possible D match to TRBD1 (5 bases). V was pared by 0 bases and J by 6 bases, with 17 bases between. The length of the CDR3 is 15 residues. Germline assignment: CDR1 SQVTM and CDR2 ANQGSEA. The CDR3 DNA is TGCAGCGTTGAAGATTGGGCAGGGCAAGAGGATGGCTACACCTTC. It is translated as CSVEDWAGQEDGYTF. Filled out from reference TRBV29-1 and TRBJ1-2, the complete variable domain reads SAVISQKPSRDICQRGTSLTIQCQVDSQVTMMFWYRQQPGQSLTLIATANQGSEATYESGFVIDKFPISRPNLTFSTLTVSNMSPEDSSIYLCSVEDWAGQEDGYTFGSGTRLTVV.

V gene TRBV19 combines with J gene TRBJ1-5; no clear D. This CDR3 is 17 amino acids long. Trimming shortened V by 0 bases and J by 1 base, and 13 bases separated the two germline ends. CDR1 and CDR2 (germline): LNHDA, SQIVND (reference sequence). CDR3 nucleotide sequence: TGTGCCAGTAGTATAGATTTACCAGCGTCGAGCAATCAGCCCCAGCATTTT. It encodes CASSIDLPASSNQPQHF.

The gene calls are TRBV5-1 and TRBJ1-6; 8 bases align to TRBD1. V was pared by 0 bases and J by 10 bases, with 3 bases of the junction left unmatched. Germline V gene sequence: CDR1 SGHRS, CDR2 YFSETQ. The CDR3 is 14 amino acids. CDR3 sequence (DNA): TGCGCCAGCAGCTTGGGACAGGGGAGGTCACCCCTCCACTTT. It yields the protein CASSLGQGRSPLHF.

The rearrangement uses TRBV30 and TRBJ1-1, with D possibly being TRBD1 (6 bases). V lost 3 bases to trimming and J lost 8 bases, with 10 bases between them. The CDR3 runs to 11 residues. Germline values: CDR1 GTSNPN, CDR2 SVGIG (reference sequence). CDR3 in amino acids: CAWSQGSEAFF. CDR3 DNA: TGTGCCTGGAGCCAGGGGAGCGAAGCTTTCTTT.

The J gene is TRBJ2-7, the V gene TRBV4-3; TRBD1 matches 8 bases. Germline V gene data show CDR1 as LGHNA and CDR2 as YSLEER. There are 13 residues in the CDR3. V gave up 4 bases and J gave up 7 bases; unmatched junction bases: 6. CDR3 region: CASSRGQGNEQYF. The CDR3 bases are TGCGCCAGCAGCCGCGGACAGGGCAATGAGCAGTACTTC.

The table lists this clone with a few counts. The chain carries TRBV19 and TRBJ1-2; no reliable D call. Trimming cost V 0 bases and J 5 bases, with 7 bases left between them. Germline V gene data show CDR1 as LNHDA and CDR2 as SQIVND (reference sequence). The CDR3 sequence is 13 residues long. Written as DNA, the CDR3 is TGTGCCAGTAGTATAGATGAGACGTATGGCTACACCTTC. It encodes CASSIDETYGYTF.